Below, one TCR beta chain is given with its context. Clones were read by immunoSEQ multiplex PCR, and TCRdb kept only the in-frame ones, dropping some. Among over 65,000 clones listed, around 86% were seen once. This CDR3 is built from 14 residues. V was clipped by 5 bases and J by 5 bases; unmatched bases: 5. CDR1 SGHTA and CDR2 FQGNSA come from the germline V gene. These data come from a study of blood T cell repertoires in COVID-19. The origin of this receptor is a human donor in a cohort sampled during active COVID-19. Sequenced: peripheral blood. The V gene is TRBV7-2, the J gene TRBJ2-3; 9 nucleotides match TRBD1. The DNA of the CDR3 is TGTGCCAGCAGCGCCACAGGGGGCGGAGATACGCAGTATTTT. Translated: CASSATGGGDTQYF.